This TCR beta chain was sequenced during a study of cytomegalovirus exposure and HLA in healthy donors. Study-level results: Productive status was seen about 87% or about 30% of the time for most TCR beta V segments in an earlier analysis. In a later analysis, a missense DCLRE1C variant was linked to TCR beta V- and J-gene trimming.

Amplification used 60 Vbeta primers and 13 Jbeta primers. Per the study methods: In a later analysis, of 79 million or so unique beta chains, 9 million to 11 million appeared in at least two donors. Repertoires were generated with immunoSEQ multiplex PCR, while TCRdb's copy carries only in-frame clones and drops some. That table furnishes V, J and clone size, whereas the DNA furnished D and trimming. The sample has 150,000 to 200,000 clones; about three quarters are singletons. The CDR3 consists of 18 residues. Germline loops: CDR1 SGHTA, CDR2 FQGNSA. V gave up 0 bases and J gave up 3 bases, with 15 bases separating them. Notes on this clone: Antigen specificity is unknown.

This sequence was found in a man aged 35 to 55 in good health and CMV-seropositive. The chain couples TRBV7-2 to TRBJ1-6, with a possible D match to TRBD1 (5 bases). Sequencing was carried out using PBMCs. The CDR3 sequence is CASSLAKGFDSYNSPLHF. The CDR3, as DNA: TGTGCCAGCAGCTTAGCGAAGGGGTTCGACAGCTATAATTCACCCCTCCACTTT.